This T cell receptor (beta chain) was sequenced for a study of beta chain features in type 1 diabetes. Study-wide context: The study examined about 110,000,000 sorted cells across all samples. Study findings and constraints: Type 1 diabetes patients had VDJ junctions that carried fewer insertions and more deletions. Researchers report that Type 1 diabetes patients had moderately but significantly shorter TCRB CDR3s across all four CD4+ subsets.

As for this clone: Its antigen is as yet unknown.

Reverse transcription of all isolated RNA meant that expressed TCRB transcripts were sequenced. Method: immunoSEQ multiplex PCR; TCRdb's copy keeps in-frame clones and lacks some. This sample has approximately 380,000 clones, with around 16% found just once. Each donor gave one heparinised blood draw averaging around 120 mL. Germline values: CDR1 MNHEY, CDR2 SVGAGI. V shed 5 bases, J shed 5 bases, and the junction held 6 bases outside the gene matches. The CDR3 is 14 residues long. This sequence originates from a woman between 18 and 30 years old in good health. The sequenced sample was naive CD4+ T cells from blood. This chain joins TRBV6-5 and TRBJ2-5; 9 positions match TRBD1. The CDR3 sequence: CASSLTGTGETQYF. The CDR3 coding sequence is TGTGCCAGCAGTCTCACCGGGACAGGGGAGACCCAGTACTTC.